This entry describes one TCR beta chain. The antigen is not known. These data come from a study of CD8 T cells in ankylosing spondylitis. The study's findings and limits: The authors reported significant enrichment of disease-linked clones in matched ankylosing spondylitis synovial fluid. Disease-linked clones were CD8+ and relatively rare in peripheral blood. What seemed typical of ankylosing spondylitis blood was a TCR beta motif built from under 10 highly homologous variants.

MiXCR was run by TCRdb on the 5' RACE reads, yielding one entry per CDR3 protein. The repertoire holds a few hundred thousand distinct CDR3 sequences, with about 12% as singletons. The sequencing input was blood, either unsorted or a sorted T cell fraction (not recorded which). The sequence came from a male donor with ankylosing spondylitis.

CDR3 DNA: TGTGCCATCAGTGATCAGAATAATAGCAATCAGCCCCAGCATTTT. It specifies CAISDQNNSNQPQHF. The chain is built from TRBV10-3 and TRBJ1-5; no definite D call. V lost 3 bases and J lost 0, with 9 bases in between. The CDR3 is 15 amino acids. Per germline, CDR1 ENHRY and CDR2 SYGVKD.